These T cell receptor beta chains were read from a single sample in a study of blood T cell repertoires in COVID-19. Some clones are missing from TCRdb's copy, which holds only in-frame ones; the method was immunoSEQ multiplex PCR. The repertoire includes just over 250,000 clones, around 90% of them detected once, and roughly 10% sits in the top ten. The sample was peripheral blood. Every receptor here comes from a woman in her seventies with COVID-19, enrolled during active disease. CDR3s include the opening cysteine and the closing phenylalanine or tryptophan. The order of the fields is D gene, clone size, V gene, J gene, CDR3 DNA, CDR3 protein. D genes are given only for firm matches. The size of a clone is reported for some rows only, either as once, few or many, or as a class for expanded clones.

>-|-|TRBV10-3|TRBJ1-2
TGTGCCATCAGTGAGCGGGAGGGGGGCTACACCTTC
CAISEREGGYTF
>TRBD2|-|TRBV5-4|TRBJ2-1
TGTGCCAGCAGCCCCTGGACTAGCGCGGGCGATGAGCAGTTCTTC
CASSPWTSAGDEQFF
>TRBD2|-|TRBV3-1/TRBV3-2|TRBJ2-5
TGTGCCAGCAGCCAACGGGCGGGAGGGCTCCAAGAGACCCAGTACTTC
CASSQRAGGLQETQYF
>TRBD1|-|TRBV3-1/TRBV3-2|TRBJ1-1
TGTGCCAGCACGGCGGGACAGGGCGCTGAAGCTTTCTTT
CASTAGQGAEAFF
>TRBD1|-|TRBV9|TRBJ2-1
TGTGCCAGCAGCCCACCCCCGGACAGGGATGATGAGCAGTTCTTC
CASSPPPDRDDEQFF
>TRBD2|-|TRBV2|TRBJ2-1
TGTGCCAGCAGTGGCCTAGCGGTCTACAATGAGCAGTTCTTC
CASSGLAVYNEQFF
>-|-|TRBV12-5|TRBJ2-1
TGTGCTAGTGGTTTTGGTGAGTCCGTCCACAATGAGCAGTTCTTC
CASGFGESVHNEQFF
>-|-|TRBV28|TRBJ1-1
TGTGCCAGCAGTTTCTGGGGGGGGAACACTGAAGCTTTCTTT
CASSFWGGNTEAFF
>-|-|TRBV27|TRBJ2-2
TGTGCCAGCAGTCCTAGACAGACTAACACCGGGGAGCTGTTTTTT
CASSPRQTNTGELFF
>-|-|TRBV5-4|TRBJ2-3
TGTGCCAGCAGCCCCGGGGTGGGGCGGGACACAGATACGCAGTATTTT
CASSPGVGRDTDTQYF
>TRBD1|-|TRBV5-4|TRBJ1-2
TGTGCCAGCAGCCCGAATCTACAGGGGGCTGCGGGAGGCTACACCTTC
CASSPNLQGAAGGYTF
>-|-|TRBV7-2|TRBJ1-3
TGTGCCAGCAGCTTAGCCAGGGTTGGAAACACCATATATTTT
CASSLARVGNTIYF
>-|-|TRBV2|TRBJ1-5
TGTGCCAGCAGTGAGGGCAGGGCCTATCAGCCCCAGCATTTT
CASSEGRAYQPQHF
>-|-|TRBV27|TRBJ2-3
TGTGCCAGCAGTTCTTGGGCCGCAGGGGATACGCAGTATTTT
CASSSWAAGDTQYF
>-|-|TRBV10-3|TRBJ1-3
TGTGCCATCAGCGACGTAGGACTCCTGATCTCTGGAAACACCATATATTTT
CAISDVGLLISGNTIYF
>-|-|TRBV7-9|TRBJ2-7
TGTGCCAGCAGCCTCTCGGGGTACGAGCAGTACTTC
CASSLSGYEQYF
>TRBD2|-|TRBV5-1|TRBJ2-3
TGCGCCAGCAGCCCTGGACTAGCGGGATACACAGATACGCAGTATTTT
CASSPGLAGYTDTQYF
>-|once|TRBV19|TRBJ1-1
TGTGCCAGTAGTACAACAACCGACACTGAAGCTTTCTTT
CASSTTTDTEAFF
>TRBD1|-|TRBV30|TRBJ1-1
TGTGCCTGGAGCCGACAGGGGGCTACTGAAGCTTTCTTT
CAWSRQGATEAFF
>TRBD2|-|TRBV5-1|TRBJ2-3
TGCGCCAGCAGCTTGGGGGTAGCGGGTCCTAGCACAGATACGCAGTATTTT
CASSLGVAGPSTDTQYF
>TRBD1|-|TRBV30|TRBJ2-7
TGTGCCTGGAACCCGGGACAGGGAGAGTTGCAGTACTTC
CAWNPGQGELQYF
>TRBD2|-|TRBV3-1/TRBV3-2|TRBJ2-3
TGTGCCAGCAGCCAAGACCCTAGCGGGAGGCCTACGCAGTATTTT
CASSQDPSGRPTQYF
>-|-|TRBV28|TRBJ1-6
TGTGCCAGCAGTGGGGACTCGTTTAATTCACCCCTCCACTTT
CASSGDSFNSPLHF
>TRBD1|-|TRBV27|TRBJ2-7
TGTGCCAGCAGTTTCCGACAGGGGGCTCCCTACGAGCAGTACTTC
CASSFRQGAPYEQYF
>-|-|TRBV19|TRBJ2-3
TGTGCCAGTAGTTCTTGGGCTACCCAAACGGGGGATACGCAGTATTTT
CASSSWATQTGDTQYF
>-|-|TRBV11-2|TRBJ1-6
TGTGCCAGCAGCTTAGTTGGACAGATGACGGCACCCCTCCACTTT
CASSLVGQMTAPLHF
>TRBD1|-|TRBV6-1|TRBJ1-5
TGTGCCAGCAGTGCACCGGGACAGGGGGTGGATCAGCCCCAGCATTTT
CASSAPGQGVDQPQHF
>-|-|TRBV12-3/TRBV12-4|TRBJ2-7
TGTGCCAGCAGTTTTACGGCCTACGAGCAGTACTTC
CASSFTAYEQYF
>TRBD2|-|TRBV20-1|TRBJ2-5
TGCAGTGCTAGTGGGGCGGCGGGAGGAATTCAAGAGACCCAGTACTTC
CSASGAAGGIQETQYF
>TRBD1|-|TRBV4-1|TRBJ1-2
TGCGCCAGCAGCCAACGCGACAGGGGGCTGAACTATGGCTACACCTTC
CASSQRDRGLNYGYTF
>TRBD1|-|TRBV7-9|TRBJ1-2
TGTGCCAGCAGCTCCCCGGACAGGGCGCGGTATGGCTACACCTTC
CASSSPDRARYGYTF
>TRBD1|-|TRBV24-1|TRBJ2-1
TGTGCCACCAGTGATCCCGGGACAGGCAATAGTGAGCAGTTCTTC
CATSDPGTGNSEQFF
>TRBD2|-|TRBV3-1/TRBV3-2|TRBJ2-3
TGTGCCAGCAGCCAAGCTATGACTAGCGGCACAGATACGCAGTATTTT
CASSQAMTSGTDTQYF
>-|-|TRBV29-1|TRBJ2-1
TGCAGCGTTGAAGCAGAAAATGAGCAGTTCTTC
CSVEAENEQFF
>TRBD1|-|TRBV7-9|TRBJ1-2
TGTGCCAGCAGCCTAAGGGGGCAGGGGGCGGATGGCTACACCTTC
CASSLRGQGADGYTF
>TRBD1|once|TRBV28|TRBJ1-2
TGTGCCAGCAGTCTTCCGGGACAGGGGAGGTATGGCTACACCTTC
CASSLPGQGRYGYTF
>TRBD2|few|TRBV7-7|TRBJ2-3
TGTGCTAGCAGCTTATACGCGGGGGGCACAGATACGCAGTATTTT
CASSLYAGGTDTQYF
>-|-|TRBV3-1/TRBV3-2|TRBJ1-5
TGTGCCAGCAGCCAAGAATTCTATAGCAATCAGCCCCAGCATTTT
CASSQEFYSNQPQHF
>TRBD2|-|TRBV5-8|TRBJ2-5
TGTGCCAGCAGCTTGGGAGGACTAGCGGGGCCACAAGAGACCCAGTACTTC
CASSLGGLAGPQETQYF
>-|-|TRBV5-1|TRBJ2-5
TGCGCCAGCAGCTTGAGCAGCGGTAGGCCAGAGACCCAGTACTTC
CASSLSSGRPETQYF